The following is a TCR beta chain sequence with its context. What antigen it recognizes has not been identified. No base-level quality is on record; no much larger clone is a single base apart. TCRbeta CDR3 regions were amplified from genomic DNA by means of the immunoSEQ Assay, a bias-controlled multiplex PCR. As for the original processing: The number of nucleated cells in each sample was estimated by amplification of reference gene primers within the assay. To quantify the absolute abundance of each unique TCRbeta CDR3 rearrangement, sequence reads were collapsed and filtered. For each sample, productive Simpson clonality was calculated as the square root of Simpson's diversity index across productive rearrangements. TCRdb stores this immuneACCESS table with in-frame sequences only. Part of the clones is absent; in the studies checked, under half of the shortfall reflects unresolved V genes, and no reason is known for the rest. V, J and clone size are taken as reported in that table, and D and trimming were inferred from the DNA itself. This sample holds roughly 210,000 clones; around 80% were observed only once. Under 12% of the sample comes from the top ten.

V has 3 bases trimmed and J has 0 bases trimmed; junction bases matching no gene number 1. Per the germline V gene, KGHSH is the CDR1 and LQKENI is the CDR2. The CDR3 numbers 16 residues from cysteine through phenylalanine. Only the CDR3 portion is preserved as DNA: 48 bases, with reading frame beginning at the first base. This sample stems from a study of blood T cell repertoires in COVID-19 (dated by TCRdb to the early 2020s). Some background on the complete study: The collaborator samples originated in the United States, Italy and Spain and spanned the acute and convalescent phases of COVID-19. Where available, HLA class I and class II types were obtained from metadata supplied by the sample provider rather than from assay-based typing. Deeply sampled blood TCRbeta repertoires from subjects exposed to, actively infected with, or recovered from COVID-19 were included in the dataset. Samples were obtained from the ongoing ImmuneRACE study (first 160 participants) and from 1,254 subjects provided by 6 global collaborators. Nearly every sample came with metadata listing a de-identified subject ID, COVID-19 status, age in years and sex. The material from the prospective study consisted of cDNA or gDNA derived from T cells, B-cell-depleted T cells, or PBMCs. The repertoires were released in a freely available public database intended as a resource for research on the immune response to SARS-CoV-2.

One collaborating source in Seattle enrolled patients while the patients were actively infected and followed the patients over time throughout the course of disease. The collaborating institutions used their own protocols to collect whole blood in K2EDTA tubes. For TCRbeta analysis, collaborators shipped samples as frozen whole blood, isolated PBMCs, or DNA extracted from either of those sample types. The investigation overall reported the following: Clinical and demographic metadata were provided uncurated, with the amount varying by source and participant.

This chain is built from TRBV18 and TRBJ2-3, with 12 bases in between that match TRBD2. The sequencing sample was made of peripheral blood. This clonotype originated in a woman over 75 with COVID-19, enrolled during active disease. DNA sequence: TGTGCCAGCTCACCCCTAGCGGGGGGGAGCACAGATACGCAGTATTTT. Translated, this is CASSPLAGGSTDTQYF.